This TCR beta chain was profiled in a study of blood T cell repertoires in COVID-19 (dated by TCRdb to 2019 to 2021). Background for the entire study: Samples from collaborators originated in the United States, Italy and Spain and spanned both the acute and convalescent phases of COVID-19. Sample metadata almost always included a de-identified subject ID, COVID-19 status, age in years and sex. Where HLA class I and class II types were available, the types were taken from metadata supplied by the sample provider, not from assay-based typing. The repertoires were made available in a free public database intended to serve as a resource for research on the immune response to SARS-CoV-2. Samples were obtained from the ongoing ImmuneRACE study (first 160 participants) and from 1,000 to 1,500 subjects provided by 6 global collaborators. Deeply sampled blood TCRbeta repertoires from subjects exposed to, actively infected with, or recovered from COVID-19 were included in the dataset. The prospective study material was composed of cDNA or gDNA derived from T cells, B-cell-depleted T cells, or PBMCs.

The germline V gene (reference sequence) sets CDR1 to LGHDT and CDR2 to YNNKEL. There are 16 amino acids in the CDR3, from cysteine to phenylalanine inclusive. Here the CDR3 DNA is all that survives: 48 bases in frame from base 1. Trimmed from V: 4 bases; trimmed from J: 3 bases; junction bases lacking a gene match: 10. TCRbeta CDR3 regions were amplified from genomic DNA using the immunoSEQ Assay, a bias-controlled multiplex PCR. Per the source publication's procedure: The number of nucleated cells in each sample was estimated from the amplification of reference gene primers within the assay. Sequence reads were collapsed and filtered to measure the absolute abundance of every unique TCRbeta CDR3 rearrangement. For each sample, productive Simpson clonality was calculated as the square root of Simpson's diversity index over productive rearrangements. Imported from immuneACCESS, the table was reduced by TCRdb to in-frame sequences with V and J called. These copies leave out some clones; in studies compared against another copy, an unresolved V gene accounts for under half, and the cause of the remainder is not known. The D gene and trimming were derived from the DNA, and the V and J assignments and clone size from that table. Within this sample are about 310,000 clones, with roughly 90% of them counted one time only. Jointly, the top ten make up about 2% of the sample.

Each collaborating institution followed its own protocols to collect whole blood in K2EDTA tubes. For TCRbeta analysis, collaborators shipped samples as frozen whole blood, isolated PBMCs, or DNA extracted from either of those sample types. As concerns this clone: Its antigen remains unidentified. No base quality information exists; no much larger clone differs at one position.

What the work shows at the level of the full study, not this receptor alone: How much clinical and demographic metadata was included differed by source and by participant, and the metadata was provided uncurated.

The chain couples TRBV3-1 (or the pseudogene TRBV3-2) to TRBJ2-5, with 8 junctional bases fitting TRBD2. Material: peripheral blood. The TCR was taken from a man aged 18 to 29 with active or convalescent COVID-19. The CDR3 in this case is CASSLRPGTRKETQYF. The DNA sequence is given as TGTGCCAGCAGCCTCAGGCCCGGGACTAGAAAAGAGACCCAGTACTTC.